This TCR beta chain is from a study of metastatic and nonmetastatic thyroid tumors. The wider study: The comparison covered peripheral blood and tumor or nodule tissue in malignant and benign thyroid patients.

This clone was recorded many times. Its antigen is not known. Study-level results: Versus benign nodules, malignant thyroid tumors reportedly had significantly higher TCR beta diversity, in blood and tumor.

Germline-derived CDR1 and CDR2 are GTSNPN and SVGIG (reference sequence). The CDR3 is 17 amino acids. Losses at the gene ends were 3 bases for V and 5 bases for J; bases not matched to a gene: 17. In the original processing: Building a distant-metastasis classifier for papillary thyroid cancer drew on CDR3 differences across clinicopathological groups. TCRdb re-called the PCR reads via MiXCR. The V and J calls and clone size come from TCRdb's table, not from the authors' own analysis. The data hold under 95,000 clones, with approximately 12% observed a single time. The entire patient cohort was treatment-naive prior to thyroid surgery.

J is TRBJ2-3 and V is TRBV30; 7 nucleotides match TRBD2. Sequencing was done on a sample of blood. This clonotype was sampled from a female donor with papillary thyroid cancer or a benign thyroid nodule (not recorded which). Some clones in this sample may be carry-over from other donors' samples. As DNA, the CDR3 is TGTGCCTGGAGCGGGAATGTCCTAGCGGACGGTGGAGATACGCAGTATTTT. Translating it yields CAWSGNVLADGGDTQYF.